This T cell receptor (beta chain) stems from a study of OX40 agonist ivuxolimab in advanced cancers. Study as a whole: Subjects had a mean age of about 61 years, with a range of about 23 to 85; just over 80% were male.

TCRdb keeps only in-frame clones here, not all; method: immunoSEQ multiplex PCR. The profile shows about 61,000 clones, more than 65% of them singletons. Autoimmune disease history or systemic immunosuppression disqualified patients. Trimming took 4 bases from V and 0 from J; bases not matched to a gene: 1. In germline, CDR1 is SGHRS, CDR2 YFSETQ. The CDR3 runs to 15 residues. Study results and caveats: CD4+ T cells averaged fewer expanded clones than CD8+ T cells.

This clone has just a few counts. Its antigen is as yet unknown. This clonotype originated in an adult with an advanced solid tumor such as melanoma, head and neck, liver or kidney cancer. The sample here was CD4+ or CD8+ T cells sorted from blood, taken in a trial of the OX40 agonist ivuxolimab. The chain combines TRBV5-1 with TRBJ2-3; 11 positions match TRBD2. CDR3 nucleotide sequence: TGCGCCAGCAGCCGACTAGCGGGGAGCACAGATACGCAGTATTTT. Residues: CASSRLAGSTDTQYF.